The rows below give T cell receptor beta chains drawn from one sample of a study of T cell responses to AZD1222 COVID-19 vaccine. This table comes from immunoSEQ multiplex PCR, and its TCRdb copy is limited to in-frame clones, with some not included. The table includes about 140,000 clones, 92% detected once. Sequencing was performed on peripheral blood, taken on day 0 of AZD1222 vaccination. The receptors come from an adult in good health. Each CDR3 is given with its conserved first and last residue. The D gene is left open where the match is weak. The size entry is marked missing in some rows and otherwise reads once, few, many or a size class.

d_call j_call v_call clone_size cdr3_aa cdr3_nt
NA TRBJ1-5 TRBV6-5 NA CASSYSGSYQPQHF TGTGCCAGCAGTTACTCCGGCAGTTATCAGCCCCAGCATTTT
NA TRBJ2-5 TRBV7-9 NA CASSIARGGSRSGETQYF TGTGCCAGCAGCATCGCCAGAGGGGGGTCACGTTCGGGGGAGACCCAGTACTTC
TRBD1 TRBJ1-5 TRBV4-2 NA CASSQGQGHQPQHF TGTGCCAGCAGCCAGGGACAGGGCCATCAGCCCCAGCATTTT
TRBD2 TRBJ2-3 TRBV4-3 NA CASSQDQSGRASGDTQYF TGCGCCAGCAGCCAAGATCAAAGCGGGAGGGCCTCGGGAGATACGCAGTATTTT
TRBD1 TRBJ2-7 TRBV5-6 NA CASSWGTGESYEQYF TGTGCCAGCAGCTGGGGGACAGGGGAATCCTACGAGCAGTACTTC
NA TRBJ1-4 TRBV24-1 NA CATSDLDTNEKLFF TGTGCCACCAGTGATTTGGACACTAATGAAAAACTGTTTTTT
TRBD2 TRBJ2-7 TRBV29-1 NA CSENPGTSALYEQYF TGCAGCGAGAATCCCGGGACTAGCGCCCTCTACGAGCAGTACTTC
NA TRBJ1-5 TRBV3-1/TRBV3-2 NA CASSPMGLDQPQHF TGTGCCAGCAGCCCAATGGGATTGGATCAGCCCCAGCATTTT
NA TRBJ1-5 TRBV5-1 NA CASSFEGGGQPQHF TGCGCCAGCAGCTTCGAGGGGGGAGGACAGCCCCAGCATTTT
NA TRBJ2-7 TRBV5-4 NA CASSPGLSYEQYF TGTGCCAGCAGCCCGGGACTCAGCTACGAGCAGTACTTC
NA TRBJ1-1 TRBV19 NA CASIVPSGKGTEAFF TGTGCCAGTATCGTCCCTTCGGGGAAAGGGACTGAAGCTTTCTTT
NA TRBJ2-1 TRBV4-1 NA CASSQTSLTLNEQFF TGCGCCAGCAGCCAAACTAGCCTAACCCTCAATGAGCAGTTCTTC
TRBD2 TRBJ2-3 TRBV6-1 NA CASSEGRGVTDTQYF TGTGCCAGCAGTGAGGGGCGGGGGGTCACAGATACGCAGTATTTT
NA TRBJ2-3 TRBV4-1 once CASSQGRGASTDTQYF TGCGCCAGCAGCCAAGGTCGGGGGGCGTCCACAGATACGCAGTATTTT
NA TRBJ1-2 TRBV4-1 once CASSQERRGGYGYTF TGCGCCAGCAGCCAAGAGAGGCGGGGTGGCTATGGCTACACCTTC
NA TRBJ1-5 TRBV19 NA CASLGGEQPQHF TGTGCCAGTTTGGGAGGGGAACAGCCCCAGCATTTT
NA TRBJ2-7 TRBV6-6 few CASSWRYYEQYF TGTGCCAGCAGTTGGCGGTACTACGAGCAGTACTTC
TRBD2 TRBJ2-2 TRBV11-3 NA CASSPALAAGELFF TGTGCCAGCAGCCCTGCCCTAGCGGCCGGGGAGCTGTTTTTT
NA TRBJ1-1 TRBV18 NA CASSPPIAANTEAFF TGTGCCAGCTCACCACCAATCGCTGCGAACACTGAAGCTTTCTTT
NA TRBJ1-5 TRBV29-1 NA CSARGGSGPNQPQHF TGCAGCGCCCGGGGAGGGAGCGGGCCCAATCAGCCCCAGCATTTT
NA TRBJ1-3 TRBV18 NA CASSTTESSGNTIYF TGTGCCAGCTCAACAACGGAGAGCTCTGGAAACACCATATATTTT
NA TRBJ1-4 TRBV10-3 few CAISDGSFGEKLFF TGTGCCATCAGTGATGGGAGCTTCGGTGAAAAACTGTTTTTT
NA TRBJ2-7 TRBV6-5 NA CASSYARGGSYEQYF TGTGCCAGCAGTTATGCGCGTGGGGGCTCCTACGAGCAGTACTTC
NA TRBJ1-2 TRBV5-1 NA CASSFGTLVNYGYTF TGCGCCAGCAGCTTCGGGACACTAGTCAACTATGGCTACACCTTC
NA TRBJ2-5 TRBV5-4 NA CASSTSDEETQYF TGTGCCAGCAGCACTAGTGACGAAGAGACCCAGTACTTC
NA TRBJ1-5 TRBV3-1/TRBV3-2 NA CASSQDLGDQPQHF TGTGCCAGCAGCCAAGATTTGGGGGATCAGCCCCAGCATTTT
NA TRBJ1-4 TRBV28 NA CASSPGEKLFF TGTGCCAGCAGTCCCGGGGAAAAACTGTTTTTT
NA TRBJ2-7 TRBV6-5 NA CASSPRPGGPSEQYF TGTGCCAGCAGCCCCCGCCCCGGGGGCCCCTCCGAGCAGTACTTC
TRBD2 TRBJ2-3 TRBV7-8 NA CASSPGTSGRAQYF TGTGCCAGCAGTCCCGGGACTAGCGGGAGGGCGCAGTATTTT
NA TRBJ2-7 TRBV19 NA CASRETGTRGNEQYF TGTGCCAGTAGAGAAACAGGGACTCGGGGGAACGAGCAGTACTTC
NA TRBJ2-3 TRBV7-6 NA CASSLAPWGGARGGSDTQYF TGTGCCAGCAGCTTAGCGCCCTGGGGGGGGGCGCGGGGAGGGTCAGATACGCAGTATTTT
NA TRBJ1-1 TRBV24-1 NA CATSDSPNTEAFF TGTGCCACCAGTGATTCCCCGAACACTGAAGCTTTCTTT
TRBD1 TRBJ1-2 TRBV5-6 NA CASGTGGWGYTF TGTGCCAGCGGGACAGGGGGCTGGGGCTACACCTTC
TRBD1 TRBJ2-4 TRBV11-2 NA CASAHRGMDKNIQYF TGTGCCAGCGCCCACAGGGGGATGGACAAAAACATTCAGTACTTC
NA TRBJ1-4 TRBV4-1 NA CASSLLPGEKLFF TGCGCCAGCAGCCTCTTGCCCGGGGAAAAACTGTTTTTT
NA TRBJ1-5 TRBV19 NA CASSIGTGAGQPQHF TGTGCCAGTAGTATCGGTACGGGGGCTGGGCAGCCCCAGCATTTT
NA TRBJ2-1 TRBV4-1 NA CASSQVDIISYNEQFF TGCGCCAGCAGCCAAGTTGACATCATCTCCTACAATGAGCAGTTCTTC
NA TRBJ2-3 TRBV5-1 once CASSSAGYNSADTQYF TGCGCCAGCAGCTCAGCAGGGTACAACTCTGCGGATACGCAGTATTTT
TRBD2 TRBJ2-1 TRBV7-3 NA CASSLTAGLAKNNEQFF TGTGCCAGCAGCTTAACCGCGGGACTAGCGAAGAACAATGAGCAGTTCTTC
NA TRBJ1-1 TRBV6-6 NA CASSYGLDSEAFF TGTGCCAGCAGTTACGGGTTGGACAGTGAAGCTTTCTTT
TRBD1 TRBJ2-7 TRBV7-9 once CASSQGDRGRYEQYF TGTGCCAGCAGCCAAGGGGACAGGGGTCGCTACGAGCAGTACTTC
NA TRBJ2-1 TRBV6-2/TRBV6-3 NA CASSYSTSGGTNEQFF TGTGCCAGCAGTTACTCGACGAGTGGGGGGACAAATGAGCAGTTCTTC
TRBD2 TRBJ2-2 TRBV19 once CASSPAGGLTGELFF TGTGCCAGTAGTCCTGCGGGAGGGCTCACCGGGGAGCTGTTTTTT
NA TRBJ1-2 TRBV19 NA CASNGFDYGYTF TGTGCCAGTAACGGGTTTGACTATGGCTACACCTTC